Listed below are T cell receptor beta chains from one sample, sequenced in a study of cytomegalovirus exposure and HLA in healthy donors. Method: immunoSEQ multiplex PCR; TCRdb's copy keeps in-frame clones and lacks some. This table has 95,000 to 110,000 clones, about 80% appearing once. The specimen was PBMCs. The source of these receptors is a woman between 40 and 50 years old in good health and CMV-seronegative. CDR3s include the opening cysteine and the closing phenylalanine or tryptophan. A D gene is named only where the DNA matches it firmly. Some rows have no size entry. The others give once, few or many, or a class for an expanded clone.

V gene: TRBV27; D gene: -; J gene: TRBJ2-3; clone size: once; CDR3 protein: CASSLVPRGTDTQYF; CDR3 DNA: TGTGCCAGCAGTTTGGTTCCCAGGGGAACAGATACGCAGTATTTT
V gene: TRBV5-6; D gene: TRBD1; J gene: TRBJ2-7; clone size: -; CDR3 protein: CASSLSGGGPGYEQYF; CDR3 DNA: TGTGCCAGCAGCCTATCAGGGGGCGGTCCGGGTTACGAGCAGTACTTC
V gene: TRBV4-3; D gene: -; J gene: TRBJ2-7; clone size: -; CDR3 protein: CASSPTSYGEQYF; CDR3 DNA: TGCGCCAGCAGCCCCACTAGTTACGGCGAGCAGTACTTC
V gene: TRBV29-1; D gene: TRBD1; J gene: TRBJ1-3; clone size: -; CDR3 protein: CSATGVNSGNTIYF; CDR3 DNA: TGCAGCGCGACAGGGGTTAACTCTGGAAACACCATATATTTT
V gene: TRBV9; D gene: -; J gene: TRBJ1-4; clone size: -; CDR3 protein: CASSPRRDGKLFF; CDR3 DNA: TGTGCCAGCAGCCCCCGCAGGGATGGAAAACTGTTTTTT
V gene: TRBV28; D gene: -; J gene: TRBJ2-7; clone size: -; CDR3 protein: CASSLSTFKQGFFSYEQYF; CDR3 DNA: TGTGCCAGCAGTTTATCCACGTTTAAACAGGGATTCTTCTCCTACGAGCAGTACTTC
V gene: TRBV6-6; D gene: -; J gene: TRBJ2-1; clone size: -; CDR3 protein: CASSSGLYNEQFF; CDR3 DNA: TGTGCCAGCAGTTCGGGACTTTACAATGAGCAGTTCTTC
V gene: TRBV5-1; D gene: TRBD2; J gene: TRBJ2-2; clone size: -; CDR3 protein: CASSLYGLADDAGELFF; CDR3 DNA: TGCGCCAGCAGCTTGTACGGACTAGCAGACGACGCCGGGGAGCTGTTTTTT
V gene: TRBV6-1; D gene: -; J gene: TRBJ2-2; clone size: -; CDR3 protein: CASRPRGYTGELFF; CDR3 DNA: TGTGCCAGCAGACCCCGAGGCTACACCGGGGAGCTGTTTTTT
V gene: TRBV7-9; D gene: TRBD1; J gene: TRBJ1-2; clone size: -; CDR3 protein: CSSSLALTGQGLNYGYTF; CDR3 DNA: TGTTCCAGCAGCTTAGCCCTAACGGGACAGGGGTTGAACTATGGCTACACCTTC
V gene: TRBV18; D gene: -; J gene: TRBJ2-5; clone size: once; CDR3 protein: CASSPSRSGRETQYF; CDR3 DNA: TGTGCCAGCTCACCATCCCGGTCGGGAAGGGAGACCCAGTACTTC
V gene: TRBV9; D gene: -; J gene: TRBJ1-4; clone size: -; CDR3 protein: CASSVGGSNEKLFF; CDR3 DNA: TGTGCCAGCAGCGTGGGGGGGTCTAATGAAAAACTGTTTTTT
V gene: TRBV9; D gene: TRBD2; J gene: TRBJ2-2; clone size: few; CDR3 protein: CASSVYSGDTGELFF; CDR3 DNA: TGTGCCAGCAGCGTATATAGCGGGGACACCGGGGAGCTGTTTTTT
V gene: TRBV11-1; D gene: -; J gene: TRBJ1-1; clone size: -; CDR3 protein: CASSSGTEAFF; CDR3 DNA: TGTGCCAGCAGCTCGGGGACTGAAGCTTTCTTT
V gene: TRBV9; D gene: TRBD1; J gene: TRBJ1-1; clone size: few; CDR3 protein: CASSAVRDRAFLNTEAFF; CDR3 DNA: TGTGCCAGCAGCGCAGTCCGGGACAGGGCATTTCTGAACACTGAAGCTTTCTTT
V gene: TRBV19; D gene: TRBD1; J gene: TRBJ1-4; clone size: once; CDR3 protein: CASTSGTGGEKLFF; CDR3 DNA: TGTGCCAGTACCTCAGGGACAGGGGGCGAAAAACTGTTTTTT
V gene: TRBV6-4; D gene: TRBD2; J gene: TRBJ2-7; clone size: -; CDR3 protein: CASSVKAGDTYEQYF; CDR3 DNA: TGTGCCAGCAGCGTCAAAGCGGGAGACACCTACGAGCAGTACTTC
V gene: TRBV2; D gene: -; J gene: TRBJ1-2; clone size: -; CDR3 protein: CARTLGQPYGYTF; CDR3 DNA: TGTGCCAGGACCCTCGGACAGCCATATGGCTACACCTTC
V gene: TRBV28; D gene: -; J gene: TRBJ2-1; clone size: -; CDR3 protein: CASSLVTLYNEQFF; CDR3 DNA: TGTGCCAGCAGTTTGGTAACTCTCTACAATGAGCAGTTCTTC
V gene: TRBV19; D gene: -; J gene: TRBJ1-1; clone size: -; CDR3 protein: CASRTRGTEAFF; CDR3 DNA: TGTGCCAGTAGGACCCGGGGGACTGAAGCTTTCTTT
V gene: TRBV27; D gene: TRBD1; J gene: TRBJ2-1; clone size: -; CDR3 protein: CASSLSGQKQFF; CDR3 DNA: TGTGCCAGCAGTTTATCGGGACAGAAGCAGTTCTTC
V gene: TRBV5-6; D gene: -; J gene: TRBJ2-1; clone size: few; CDR3 protein: CASSNTSRYGSSYNEQFF; CDR3 DNA: TGTGCCAGCAGCAATACCTCTAGATACGGGAGCTCCTACAATGAGCAGTTCTTC
V gene: TRBV2; D gene: -; J gene: TRBJ1-1; clone size: few; CDR3 protein: CASSAGAPLAEAFF; CDR3 DNA: TGTGCCAGCAGTGCGGGTGCCCCTCTAGCTGAAGCTTTCTTT
V gene: TRBV4-3; D gene: -; J gene: TRBJ2-7; clone size: -; CDR3 protein: CASSQVDPPGPYEQYF; CDR3 DNA: TGCGCCAGCAGCCAAGTGGACCCGCCAGGGCCCTACGAGCAGTACTTC
V gene: TRBV29-1; D gene: -; J gene: TRBJ1-4; clone size: -; CDR3 protein: CSVRIGANEKLFF; CDR3 DNA: TGCAGCGTAAGGATCGGGGCTAATGAAAAACTGTTTTTT
V gene: TRBV9; D gene: TRBD2; J gene: TRBJ2-7; clone size: few; CDR3 protein: CASSAGTSGRSSSYEQYF; CDR3 DNA: TGTGCCAGCAGCGCGGGGACTAGCGGGAGGTCATCATCCTACGAGCAGTACTTC
V gene: TRBV28; D gene: TRBD1; J gene: TRBJ2-7; clone size: -; CDR3 protein: CASRRPFLNRDRGTYEQYF; CDR3 DNA: TGTGCCAGCAGAAGGCCATTTTTAAATAGGGACAGGGGGACCTACGAGCAGTACTTC